The 25 T cell receptor beta chains given below trace back to one sample, sequenced in a study of T cell changes during pregnancy in multiple sclerosis. Assay used: immunoSEQ multiplex PCR; TCRdb lists only in-frame clones, some missing. This table holds over 35,000 clones, 85% to 95% found once. The sequencing here drew on CD8+ T cells from peripheral blood mononuclear cells, taken in the third trimester of pregnancy. These receptor sequences come from a female donor with multiple sclerosis, enrolled in a pregnancy study.

The genes are TRBV11-2 and TRBJ2-5; D not certain. V lost 5 bases to trimming and J lost 1 base, with 11 bases between them. The germline V gene encodes CDR1 SGHAT and CDR2 FQNNGV. The CDR3 has 14 residues. The DNA of the CDR3 is TGTGCCAGCAGCCCCCGGGTAACCCAAGAGACCCAGTACTTC. Amino acid sequence: CASSPRVTQETQYF. The full variable domain, completed using reference TRBV11-2 and TRBJ2-5, is EAGVAQSPRYKIIEKRQSVAFWCNPISGHATLYWYQQILGQGPKLLIQFQNNGVVDDSQLPKDRFSAERLKGVDSTLKIQPAKLEDSAVYLCASSPRVTQETQYFGPGTRLLVL.

This clone came up once. The chain employs TRBV6-1 and TRBJ2-7; D is perhaps TRBD2 (6 bases). Germline V gene data show CDR1 as MNHNS and CDR2 as SASEGT. V shed 2 bases and J shed 2 bases, with 13 bases lying between them. This CDR3 has 15 amino acids. The chain's CDR3 is CASSEIGDSTYEQYF. The CDR3 nucleotides are TGTGCCAGCAGTGAAATTGGGGACTCAACCTACGAGCAGTACTTC.

V usage is TRBV29-1 and J usage is TRBJ2-7, with 10 bases that match TRBD1. The V gene end was trimmed by 6 bases and the J gene end by 4 bases; junction bases not matched to a gene: 9. In germline, CDR1 is SQVTM, CDR2 ANQGSEA. The CDR3 length is 14 residues. CDR3 sequence reads: CSVDSGTGVYEQYF. CDR3 nucleotides: TGCAGCGTCGACTCCGGGACAGGGGTTTACGAGCAGTACTTC.

This clone was detected once. The chain employs TRBV11-2 and TRBJ1-4; D is perhaps TRBD1 (5 bases). V lost 8 bases, J lost 8 bases, and 12 bases lay in between. CDR3 length equals 12 residues. CDR1 is SGHAT and CDR2 is FQNNGV in the germline V gene. The CDR3 coding sequence is TGTGCCAGCGAGGGGAGGGACGAAAAACTGTTTTTT. As protein: CASEGRDEKLFF.

The J gene is TRBJ2-1, the V gene TRBV28; 9 bases align to TRBD1. Germline CDR1 reads MDHEN; CDR2 reads SYDVKM. The CDR3 runs to 20 residues. The V gene end was trimmed by 3 bases and the J gene end by 5 bases; junction bases not matched to a gene: 20. The DNA of the CDR3 is TGTGCCAGCAGTTTCTTTTGGACAGGGGCGGTAGGAAGGCCAAACAATGAGCAGTTCTTC. Amino acid sequence: CASSFFWTGAVGRPNNEQFF.

The CDR3 reads CASSPPGGPYEQYF. In DNA, the CDR3 is TGTGCCAGCAGTCCCCCTGGGGGCCCCTACGAGCAGTACTTC. This rearrangement joins TRBV7-9 to TRBJ2-7; maybe TRBD1 (6 bases). V lost 6 bases, J lost 2 bases, and 14 bases lay in between. This CDR3 is 14 amino acids long. Germline CDR1 SEHNR, CDR2 FQNEAQ (reference sequence).

This clone was detected once. The chain uses TRBV15 and TRBJ2-7; possibly TRBD1 for D (5 bases). Trimming removed 3 bases from V and 5 bases from J, with 14 bases in between. The length of the CDR3 is 14 residues. Germline loops: CDR1 LNHNV, CDR2 YYDKDF (reference sequence). CDR3 sequence (DNA): TGTGCCACCAGCAGGAACAGGCTACGGCACGAGCAGTACTTC. Amino acids: CATSRNRLRHEQYF.

The genes are TRBV7-8 and TRBJ2-7; 7 bases fit TRBD2. The length of the CDR3 is 15 residues. The junction had 5 bases not matched to a gene; V was cut back by 2 bases and J by 1 base. Germline CDR1 is SGHVS and CDR2 is FQNEAQ. CDR3 region: CASSLYSGKSYEQYF. The CDR3 nucleotides are TGTGCCAGCAGCTTATACAGCGGGAAATCCTACGAGCAGTACTTC.

This rearrangement joins TRBV5-6 to TRBJ2-1; 11 bases match TRBD2. The germline V gene has CDR1 SGHDT and CDR2 YYEEEE. There are 15 residues in the CDR3. The J segment lost 3 bases and the V segment lost 4 bases, leaving 3 bases of the junction unmatched. The CDR3 region has the DNA TGTGCCAGCAGCCAGACTAGCGGGATCTACAATGAGCAGTTCTTC. Translated: CASSQTSGIYNEQFF.

In this sample, this clone turned up once. This chain uses TRBV28 with TRBJ2-3; maybe TRBD2 (5 bases). Trimming removed 2 bases from V and 4 bases from J, with 13 bases in between. The CDR3 is made up of 15 amino acids. The germline CDR1 and CDR2 sequences are MDHEN and SYDVKM. CDR3 amino acids: CASSLNGNGPDTQYF. CDR3 coding DNA: TGTGCCAGCAGTTTAAACGGGAACGGCCCAGATACGCAGTATTTT.

The chain is built from TRBV5-1 and TRBJ2-3; TRBD2 agrees at 7 bases. Looked up from germline, CDR1 is SGHRS and CDR2 is YFSETQ. Trimming removed 0 bases from V and 6 bases from J; junction bases left unmatched: 7. The CDR3 length is 15 residues. The CDR3 is CASSLVWEGGDTQYF. The CDR3, as DNA: TGCGCCAGCAGCTTGGTATGGGAGGGCGGCGATACGCAGTATTTT.

The chain links TRBV25-1 to TRBJ1-1; the D gene is possibly TRBD1 (6 bases). The CDR3 runs 15 residues. CDR1 and CDR2 (germline): MGHDK, SYGVNS. V lost 0 bases, J lost 5 bases, and 13 bases lay in between. CDR3 in DNA: TGTGCCAGCAGTGAATATATGGGGGCGAGAACTGAAGCTTTCTTT. Protein product: CASSEYMGARTEAFF. Full variable domain (outside the CDR3, taken from reference TRBV25-1 and TRBJ1-1): EADIYQTPRYLVIGTGKKITLECSQTMGHDKMYWYQQDPGMELHLIHYSYGVNSTEKGDLSSESTVSRIRTEHFPLTLESARPSHTSQYLCASSEYMGARTEAFFGQGTRLTVV.

The J gene is TRBJ1-5, the V gene TRBV27; D remains ambiguous. CDR3 size: 14 residues. From germline, CDR1 is MNHEY and CDR2 SMNVEV (reference sequence). The V and J ends lost 6 bases and 2 bases respectively, with 11 bases between them. The CDR3 bases are TGTGCCAGCAGCCCCCCCGGGGGCAATCAGCCCCAGCATTTT. Its protein product is CASSPPGGNQPQHF.

The count of this clone is one. The chain recombines TRBV6-4 with TRBJ2-3; tentative D call: TRBD2 (6 bases). The CDR3 extends over 14 amino acids. V was cut by 3 bases and J by 4 bases, with 11 bases left in between. CDR1 and CDR2 from the germline V gene are MRHNA and SNTAGT. CDR3 DNA sequence: TGTGCCAGCAGTGAATCGGGAGCGGCAGATACGCAGTATTTT. It codes for CASSESGAADTQYF.

The rearrangement links TRBV6-5 to TRBJ1-1; no firm D call. Germline V lookup: CDR1 MNHEY, CDR2 SVGAGI. This CDR3 spans 15 amino acids. The V end was cut by 0 bases, the J end by 5 bases, with 13 bases between. The CDR3 coding sequence is TGTGCCAGCAGTTACTCTGGGTATGCGAGGACTGAAGCTTTCTTT. Its protein product is CASSYSGYARTEAFF.

V usage is TRBV4-1 and J usage is TRBJ1-1; D is undetermined. Germline-derived CDR1 and CDR2 are MGHRA and YSYEKL. This CDR3 contains 15 residues. Trimming took 0 bases from V and 4 from J, leaving 12 bases between them. For the CDR3, the DNA is TGCGCCAGCAGCCAAGAGTTATGGGCTGGCACTGAAGCTTTCTTT. Its translation: CASSQELWAGTEAFF.

The V gene is TRBV27, the J gene TRBJ2-7, with D maybe TRBD1 (6 bases). The germline gives CDR1 MNHEY, CDR2 SMNVEV (reference sequence). The CDR3 is 15 amino acids. Trimming shortened V by 4 bases and J by 2 bases, and 15 bases separated the two germline ends. The CDR3 loop reads CASSWGTQGPYEQYF. The CDR3 DNA is TGTGCCAGCAGTTGGGGGACCCAGGGGCCCTACGAGCAGTACTTC.

The rearrangement links TRBV2 to TRBJ2-7; TRBD1 is a possible D gene (8 bases). With 8 bases removed from V and 5 bases from J, the gap between germline ends came to 28 bases. CDR3 size: 17 residues. Per germline, CDR1 SNHLY and CDR2 FYNNEI. The CDR3 nucleotides read TGTGCCAGCCGGGTGAGGTTCCATACAGGGGGGGATGACGAGCAGTACTTC. Amino acid sequence: CASRVRFHTGGDDEQYF.

This clone was recorded only once. This chain joins TRBV21-1 and TRBJ2-7; TRBD2, the D gene given by the table, was not confirmed from the DNA. TRBV21-1 is marked as a pseudogene. This CDR3 is built from 17 residues. CDR3 in DNA: TGTGCCAGCAGCACCCCAAAGCGTAGCGGGAAGCTCTACGAGCAGTACTTC. It specifies CASSTPKRSGKLYEQYF.

The rearrangement links TRBV4-1 to TRBJ2-7, with a tentative D call TRBD2 (6 bases). Germline assignment: CDR1 MGHRA and CDR2 YSYEKL. The length of the CDR3 is 14 residues. V was clipped by 6 bases and J by 6 bases, with 18 bases between them. CDR3 sequence reads: CASSRGAGPLEQYF. CDR3 sequence (DNA): TGCGCCAGCAGTCGGGGCGCGGGACCTCTCGAGCAGTACTTC.

This chain joins TRBV2 and TRBJ2-3; perhaps TRBD2 as D (5 bases). V was shortened by 6 bases and J by 5 bases, with 21 bases between the two germline ends. The CDR3 spans 16 residues. CDR1 is SNHLY and CDR2 is FYNNEI in the germline V gene. DNA for the CDR3: TGTGCCAGCAGACGGAGTAGCGTCACTGAGGAAGATACGCAGTATTTT. It encodes CASRRSSVTEEDTQYF.

CDR3 loop: CASSQGGGEAYEQYF. DNA for the CDR3: TGTGCCAGCAGCCAAGGGGGTGGGGAGGCCTACGAGCAGTACTTC. V is TRBV4-2 and J is TRBJ2-7, with D perhaps matching TRBD2 (6 bases). The CDR3 contains 15 residues. Between the trimmed V and J ends, which lost 1 base and 2 bases, there was a span of 12 bases. Germline lookup yields CDR1 LGHNA and CDR2 YNFKEQ.

The V and J genes are TRBV11-2 and TRBJ2-7; the match to TRBD2 covers 10 bases. CDR1 is SGHAT and CDR2 is FQNNGV in the germline V gene. The CDR3 spans 16 residues. The ends lost 5 bases at V and 5 bases at J; junction bases unmatched: 12. Written as DNA, the CDR3 is TGTGCCAGCAGCACCAGGACTAGCGGAGGGGGGGACGAGCAGTACTTC. Its protein is CASSTRTSGGGDEQYF. The whole variable domain, remainder taken from reference TRBV11-2 and TRBJ2-7, is EAGVAQSPRYKIIEKRQSVAFWCNPISGHATLYWYQQILGQGPKLLIQFQNNGVVDDSQLPKDRFSAERLKGVDSTLKIQPAKLEDSAVYLCASSTRTSGGGDEQYFGPGTRLTVT.

This rearrangement joins TRBV7-9 to TRBJ1-1; D might be TRBD1 (5 bases). Germline CDR1 and CDR2: SEHNR and FQNEAQ (reference sequence). The CDR3 runs to 13 residues. V was shortened by 8 bases and J by 3 bases, with 13 bases between the two germline ends. As DNA, the CDR3 is TGTGCCAGCGACGGGACGGGAGACACTGAAGCTTTCTTT. This translates into CASDGTGDTEAFF.

The chain has TRBV28 and TRBJ2-7; TRBD2 agrees at 12 bases. The CDR3 consists of 16 residues. The germline V gene has CDR1 MDHEN and CDR2 SYDVKM. The V and J ends lost 2 bases and 4 bases, in that order; junction bases with no gene match: 6. CDR3 coding DNA: TGTGCCAGCAGTTTAAGCCTAGCGGGAGGGCCTTACGAGCAGTACTTC. As protein: CASSLSLAGGPYEQYF. Complete variable domain (other parts from reference TRBV28 and TRBJ2-7): DVKVTQSSRYLVKRTGEKVFLECVQDMDHENMFWYRQDPGLGLRLIYFSYDVKMKEKGDIPEGYSVSREKKERFSLILESASTNQTSMYLCASSLSLAGGPYEQYFGPGTRLTVT.